The 29 T cell receptor beta chains below all came from one sample that was sequenced in a study of OX40 agonist ivuxolimab in advanced cancers. Only in-frame clones appear in the TCRdb table, and some are missing; sequencing was by immunoSEQ multiplex PCR. Of tens of thousands of clones in the sample, around 89% are singletons; the top ten hold 4%. The sequencing used CD4+ or CD8+ T cells sorted from blood, collected in a trial of the OX40 agonist ivuxolimab. All receptors come from an adult with an advanced solid tumor such as melanoma, head and neck, liver or kidney cancer.

This sequence joins TRBV11-2 and TRBJ2-7; 8 bases are a match to TRBD2. The germline CDR1 and CDR2 sequences are SGHAT and FQNNGV. The CDR3 spans 14 residues. Losses at the gene ends were 6 bases for V and 4 bases for J; bases not matched to a gene: 8. The CDR3 is CASRQLRGGYEQYF. The CDR3 nucleotides are TGTGCCAGCAGACAACTCCGGGGGGGGTACGAGCAGTACTTC.

The gene calls are TRBV5-1 and TRBJ2-1; 13 bases map to TRBD2. Trimming took 0 bases from V and 6 from J; bases not matched to a gene: 9. Per germline, CDR1 SGHRS and CDR2 YFSETQ. The CDR3 covers 18 residues. CDR3 sequence: CASSLGVTSGRAGNEQFF. DNA for the CDR3: TGCGCCAGCAGCTTGGGAGTCACTAGCGGGAGGGCCGGCAATGAGCAGTTCTTC.

This clone was counted at least ten times. V and J are TRBV6-5 and TRBJ2-7; TRBD2 is a possible D gene (6 bases). Germline loops: CDR1 MNHEY, CDR2 SVGAGI. The CDR3 length is 15 residues. The V gene lost 4 bases and the J gene lost 4 bases, with 17 bases spanning the gap. As DNA, the CDR3 is TGTGCCAGCAGTTCCCCCTGGGGACTCCCGTACGAGCAGTACTTC. It translates to CASSSPWGLPYEQYF.

The gene calls are TRBV6-5 and TRBJ1-1; the D gene is possibly TRBD1 (5 bases). This CDR3 contains 15 residues. The germline gives CDR1 MNHEY, CDR2 SVGAGI. Trimming took off 0 bases at V and 0 bases at J, with 8 bases between the two ends. The CDR3 DNA follows: TGTGCCAGCAGTTACTCGGGGGTTTTGAACACTGAAGCTTTCTTT. It yields the protein CASSYSGVLNTEAFF.

This clone was picked up a small number of times. The gene calls are TRBV11-2 and TRBJ1-1, with D unresolved. From germline, CDR1 is SGHAT and CDR2 FQNNGV. V shed 2 bases and J shed 5 bases, with 12 bases lying between them. CDR3 length: 14 residues. In DNA, the CDR3 is TGTGCCAGCAGCTTAACACTGGCGAGTACTGAAGCTTTCTTT. Translating it yields CASSLTLASTEAFF. Full variable domain (rest looked up from reference TRBV11-2 and TRBJ1-1): EAGVAQSPRYKIIEKRQSVAFWCNPISGHATLYWYQQILGQGPKLLIQFQNNGVVDDSQLPKDRFSAERLKGVDSTLKIQPAKLEDSAVYLCASSLTLASTEAFFGQGTRLTVV.

V is TRBV5-5 and J is TRBJ1-5; D unclear. V shed 0 bases and J shed 7 bases, with 11 bases lying between them. This CDR3 comprises 14 residues. The germline V gene has CDR1 SGHKS and CDR2 YYEKEE (reference sequence). The CDR3 coding sequence is TGTGCCAGCAGCTTGGTTGGGTTGGGCCAGCCCCAGCATTTT. Translating gives CASSLVGLGQPQHF.

This clone was counted only a few times. The chain recombines TRBV9 with TRBJ2-7, with a tentative D call TRBD1 (7 bases). V was shortened by 4 bases and J by 6 bases, with 17 bases between the two germline ends. The CDR3 is made up of 14 amino acids. Germline CDR1 and CDR2: SGDLS and YYNGEE. The CDR3 protein is CASSTQGGSSEQYF. CDR3 nucleotides: TGTGCCAGCAGCACCCAGGGGGGCAGCTCCGAGCAGTACTTC.

V usage is TRBV7-2 and J usage is TRBJ2-2, with D possibly called TRBD1 or TRBD2 (5 bases each). Per the germline V gene, CDR1 is SGHTA and CDR2 is FQGNSA. Trimming took off 2 bases at V and 7 bases at J, with 11 bases between the two ends. This CDR3 has 14 amino acids. CDR3 DNA: TGTGCCAGCAGCTTACAGGGAGCTGGCGGGGAGCTGTTTTTT. Its protein product is CASSLQGAGGELFF.

The CDR3 nucleotides read TGTGCCAGCAGCTCCGGGACTAGCGGGAGCTGGGCTGGCGAGCAGTACTTC. It translates to CASSSGTSGSWAGEQYF. The V gene is TRBV5-4, the J gene TRBJ2-7; TRBD2 agrees at 14 bases. V shed 3 bases, J shed 6 bases, and the junction held 11 bases outside the gene matches. Germline CDR1 SGHNT, CDR2 YYREEE (reference sequence). The CDR3 sequence is 17 residues long. Looking up the rest from reference TRBV5-4 and TRBJ2-7 gives the full variable domain: ETGVTQSPTHLIKTRGQQVTLRCSSQSGHNTVSWYQQALGQGPQFIFQYYREEENGRGNFPPRFSGLQFPNYSSELNVNALELDDSALYLCASSSGTSGSWAGEQYFGPGTRLTVT.

This chain uses TRBV28 with TRBJ1-2, with D uncertain. Trimming took off 4 bases at V and 3 bases at J, with 15 bases between the two ends. Germline CDR1 is MDHEN and CDR2 is SYDVKM. The CDR3 has 15 amino acids. The CDR3 DNA is TGTGCCAGCAGTTCCCGGGCCTTCGATGACTATGGCTACACCTTC. Translated, it gives CASSSRAFDDYGYTF.

This clone was seen just once. This chain uses TRBV7-2 with TRBJ1-5, with D unclear. This CDR3 comprises 14 residues. The V and J ends lost 1 base and 1 base respectively, with 5 bases between them. Looked up from germline, CDR1 is SGHTA and CDR2 is FQGNSA. The CDR3 nucleotides are TGTGCCAGCAGCTTAGTTAACAGCAATCAGCCCCAGCATTTT. This sequence encodes CASSLVNSNQPQHF.

The rearrangement joins TRBV13 to TRBJ2-7; no firm D call. V lost 3 bases and J lost 7, with 16 bases in between. This CDR3 is 14 amino acids long. CDR1 and CDR2 (germline): PRHDT, FYEKMQ (reference sequence). The CDR3 here is CASSFLNQDGEQYF. The CDR3 DNA follows: TGTGCCAGCAGCTTCTTAAATCAGGACGGGGAGCAGTACTTC.

The chain employs TRBV10-1 and TRBJ1-1, with 7 bases lining up with TRBD1. The trim removed 6 bases at V and 4 bases at J, leaving 5 bases unmatched. This CDR3 has 13 residues. Germline values: CDR1 WNHNN, CDR2 SYGVQD (reference sequence). The CDR3 protein is CASRQGQSTEAFF. The CDR3 coding sequence is TGCGCCAGCAGGCAGGGACAGAGCACTGAAGCTTTCTTT.

The CDR3 DNA reads as TGTGCCAGCAGTTTGAATAGGAACACTGAAGCTTTCTTT. Its protein is CASSLNRNTEAFF. The V gene is TRBV27, the J gene TRBJ1-1; D is unclear. CDR1 and CDR2 from the germline V gene are MNHEY and SMNVEV (reference sequence). This CDR3 comprises 13 residues. V lost 3 bases and J 1 base, leaving 6 bases between the germline ends.

The sample holds one count of this clone. This chain uses TRBV25-1 with TRBJ1-4; a possible D gene is TRBD1 (6 bases). Germline V gene sequence: CDR1 MGHDK, CDR2 SYGVNS. V lost 2 bases to trimming and J lost 6 bases, with 13 bases between them. This CDR3 spans 15 amino acids. In DNA, the CDR3 is TGTGCCAGCAGTGAAGAGGGGGGCGGCTATGAAAAACTGTTTTTT. Encoded protein: CASSEEGGGYEKLFF.

The chain combines TRBV19 with TRBJ2-7; 8 nucleotides line up with TRBD1. V dropped 1 base and J dropped 2; count of bases not matched to a gene: 13. CDR1 and CDR2 from the germline V gene are LNHDA and SQIVND (reference sequence). This CDR3 has 18 residues. The CDR3 here is CASSIAGQDRGSAYEQYF. The CDR3 nucleotides are TGTGCCAGTAGTATAGCAGGCCAAGACAGGGGAAGTGCCTACGAGCAGTACTTC.

J is TRBJ2-2 and V is TRBV9; 9 nucleotides agree with TRBD2. The CDR3 runs 16 residues. V lost 4 bases and J lost 3; bases outside the gene matches: 7. Germline CDR1 is SGDLS and CDR2 is YYNGEE. As DNA, the CDR3 is TGTGCCAGCAGCCTCAGACTAGCGGAGTACACCGGGGAGCTGTTTTTT. Its translation: CASSLRLAEYTGELFF.

The V and J genes are TRBV5-1 and TRBJ2-3; a possible D gene is TRBD2 (6 bases). V was shortened by 0 bases and J by 0 bases, with 8 bases between the two germline ends. This CDR3 comprises 15 residues. Germline lookup yields CDR1 SGHRS and CDR2 YFSETQ. CDR3: CASSLAGVSTDTQYF. DNA for the CDR3: TGCGCCAGCAGCTTGGCGGGAGTGAGCACAGATACGCAGTATTTT.

This rearrangement joins TRBV5-4 to TRBJ1-1; D possibly corresponds to TRBD1 (5 bases). With 4 bases removed from V and 0 bases from J, the gap between germline ends came to 16 bases. CDR3 length: 16 residues. The V gene's germline CDR1 is SGHNT and CDR2 YYREEE (reference sequence). The CDR3 DNA sequence: TGTGCCAGCAGCCCTCCCGTGGGGCAGGTGAACACTGAAGCTTTCTTT. Protein: CASSPPVGQVNTEAFF.

This clone was seen once. The chain couples TRBV5-1 to TRBJ2-1, with D tentatively TRBD2 (6 bases). Trimming shortened V by 8 bases and J by 10 bases, and 19 bases separated the two germline ends. CDR1 is SGHRS and CDR2 is YFSETQ in the germline V gene. The CDR3 consists of 13 residues. CDR3 protein: CASSIPSGREQFF. The CDR3 nucleotides are TGCGCCAGTTCTATCCCTTCCGGGAGAGAGCAGTTCTTC.

The chain uses TRBV4-2 and TRBJ2-3, with 13 bases fitting TRBD2. The CDR3 loop spans 16 amino acids. CDR1 and CDR2 from the germline V gene are LGHNA and YNFKEQ. V was pared by 4 bases and J by 2 bases, with 3 bases of the junction left unmatched. CDR3 nucleotide sequence: TGTGCCAGCAGCCTGGGGACTAGCGGGAACACAGATACGCAGTATTTT. Encoded protein: CASSLGTSGNTDTQYF.

V usage is TRBV18 and J usage is TRBJ2-1; 10 bases match TRBD2. CDR3 length: 14 amino acids. V was clipped by 3 bases and J by 7 bases; unmatched bases: 3. Looked up from germline, CDR1 is KGHSH and CDR2 is LQKENI. In DNA form, the CDR3 reads TGTGCCAGCTCACCCGCGACTAGCGGGAATGAGCAGTTCTTC. It translates to CASSPATSGNEQFF.

This clone has a single count. This chain connects TRBV21-1 to TRBJ1-3; no check of the table's D call, TRBD1, against the DNA was made. TRBV21-1 corresponds to a pseudogene. This CDR3 contains 15 residues. CDR3 sequence (DNA): TGTGCCAGCAGCAGAGACAGGCTCTCTGGAAACACCATATATTTT. Residues: CASSRDRLSGNTIYF.

The chain recombines TRBV9 with TRBJ2-3, with 7 nucleotides matching TRBD2. The length of the CDR3 is 16 residues. With V trimmed by 1 base and J by 2 bases, 7 bases remained unmatched. The V gene's germline CDR1 is SGDLS and CDR2 YYNGEE. The CDR3 reads CASSVLGGGVTDTQYF. In DNA, the CDR3 is TGTGCCAGCAGCGTACTTGGGGGAGGGGTCACAGATACGCAGTATTTT. Filled out from reference TRBV9 and TRBJ2-3, the complete variable domain reads DSGVTQTPKHLITATGQRVTLRCSPRSGDLSVYWYQQSLDQGLQFLIQYYNGEERAKGNILERFSAQQFPDLHSELNLSSLELGDSALYFCASSVLGGGVTDTQYFGPGTRLTVL.

This clone was found a few times. The chain carries TRBV5-5 and TRBJ1-5, with 7 bases lining up with TRBD1. The CDR3 is 15 amino acids. The ends lost 5 bases at V and 3 bases at J; junction bases unmatched: 8. Per germline, CDR1 SGHKS and CDR2 YYEKEE (reference sequence). The CDR3 spells CASSYRDSYNQPQHF. The CDR3 DNA reads as TGTGCCAGCAGTTACCGGGACAGTTACAATCAGCCCCAGCATTTT.

The J gene is TRBJ2-7, the V gene TRBV19; no reliable D call. There are 14 residues in the CDR3. Germline CDR1 reads LNHDA; CDR2 reads SQIVND (reference sequence). V dropped 0 bases and J dropped 4 bases, with 10 bases sitting between them. The CDR3 DNA reads as TGTGCCAGTAGTATAGATCGATGGGGATACGAGCAGTACTTC. It translates to CASSIDRWGYEQYF.

This clone has only one observation. This chain's CDR3 is CASSLRGTGTTEAFF. The CDR3 bases are TGTGCCAGTAGTCTCCGGGGGACAGGGACCACTGAAGCTTTCTTT. The chain recombines TRBV19 with TRBJ1-1, with TRBD1 matching 9 bases. The V and J ends lost 5 bases and 4 bases, in that order; junction bases with no gene match: 8. The V gene's germline CDR1 is LNHDA and CDR2 SQIVND (reference sequence). The CDR3 loop spans 15 amino acids.

This sequence joins TRBV29-1 and TRBJ1-4; weak D call: TRBD1 (5 bases). CDR1 and CDR2 (germline): SQVTM, ANQGSEA. The CDR3 is 14 residues long. Trimming took off 6 bases at V and 4 bases at J, with 15 bases between the two ends. The CDR3 region has the DNA TGCAGCGTCGCAGCCGAAGGGGTTAATGAAAAACTGTTTTTT. Protein: CSVAAEGVNEKLFF.

The chain combines TRBV6-1 with TRBJ2-3; no clear D gene. Germline V gives CDR1 MNHNS, CDR2 SASEGT. Trimming cost V 4 bases and J 4 bases, with 9 bases left between them. This CDR3 has 13 amino acids. The CDR3: CASSVRKADTQYF. The CDR3 nucleotides are TGTGCCAGCAGTGTCAGAAAAGCAGATACGCAGTATTTT.